These T cell receptor beta chains were read from a single sample in a study of cytomegalovirus exposure and HLA in healthy donors. Assay: immunoSEQ multiplex PCR; the TCRdb copy retains only in-frame clones and omits some. The profile shows more than 65,000 clones, 74% of them singletons. The sequenced sample consisted of PBMCs. The source is a woman aged 55-70 years in good health and CMV-seropositive. CDR3s include the opening cysteine and the closing phenylalanine or tryptophan. D genes are given only for firm matches. Clone size is stated in some rows and not others, as once, few, many or a class when expanded.

clone_size | cdr3_length | j_call | d_call | v_call | cdr3_aa | cdr3_nt
once | 16 | TRBJ1-2 | TRBD1 | TRBV4-1 | CASSQDGTGVLYGYTF | TGCGCCAGCAGCCAAGATGGGACAGGGGTCCTCTATGGCTACACCTTC
. | 13 | TRBJ2-7 | TRBD1 | TRBV11-3 | CASSSGTGYEQYF | TGTGCCAGCAGCTCAGGGACAGGCTACGAGCAGTACTTC
few | 15 | TRBJ1-4 | TRBD1 | TRBV7-8 | CASSPTGARGEKLFF | TGTGCCAGCAGCCCCACAGGGGCGCGTGGAGAAAAACTGTTTTTT
. | 15 | TRBJ1-1 | . | TRBV5-1 | CASSLDRVKLTEAFF | TGCGCCAGCAGCTTGGACAGGGTTAAGTTGACTGAAGCTTTCTTT
. | 16 | TRBJ2-2 | TRBD1 | TRBV11-3 | CASSSQGASLTGELFF | TGTGCCAGCAGCTCCCAGGGGGCTAGCTTGACCGGGGAGCTGTTTTTT
few | 16 | TRBJ2-3 | . | TRBV10-3 | CAISELFGGTTDTQYF | TGTGCCATCAGTGAGTTGTTTGGAGGTACCACAGATACGCAGTATTTT
. | 15 | TRBJ1-5 | TRBD1 | TRBV4-1 | CASSQGQGVGQPQHF | TGCGCCAGCAGCCAGGGACAGGGAGTAGGTCAGCCCCAGCATTTT
. | 12 | TRBJ2-5 | . | TRBV29-1 | CSVVREWETQYF | TGCAGCGTTGTTAGGGAGTGGGAGACCCAGTACTTC
. | 13 | TRBJ2-3 | . | TRBV19 | CASSIELTDTQYF | TGTGCCAGTAGTATCGAGCTCACAGATACGCAGTATTTT
few | 14 | TRBJ1-4 | . | TRBV25-1 | CASSELQDNEKLFF | TGTGCCAGCAGTGAGCTTCAGGATAATGAAAAACTGTTTTTT
. | 16 | TRBJ2-7 | TRBD2 | TRBV7-8 | CASSRSGGGSSYEQYF | TGTGCCAGCAGTAGAAGCGGGGGCGGAAGCTCCTACGAGCAGTACTTC
. | 15 | TRBJ1-3 | TRBD1 | TRBV6-6 | CASSYRDRPGNTIYF | TGTGCCAGCAGTTACAGGGACAGGCCTGGAAACACCATATATTTT
. | 15 | TRBJ1-5 | . | TRBV5-4 | CASSLAGIRYQPQHF | TGTGCCAGCAGCTTGGCGGGTATCCGGTACCAGCCCCAGCATTTT
once | 15 | TRBJ1-1 | . | TRBV9 | CASSGGRTADTEAFF | TGTGCCAGCAGCGGAGGAAGGACAGCGGACACTGAAGCTTTCTTT
. | 14 | TRBJ1-5 | . | TRBV9 | CASSVTGLGQPQHF | TGTGCCAGCAGCGTCACAGGGTTGGGTCAGCCCCAGCATTTT
. | 15 | TRBJ1-4 | . | TRBV15 | CATSRDRLGSEKLFF | TGTGCCACCAGCAGAGATCGACTGGGGAGTGAAAAACTGTTTTTT
. | 15 | TRBJ1-3 | . | TRBV7-2 | CASTTYGVSGNTIYF | TGTGCCAGCACCACCTACGGGGTCTCTGGAAACACCATATATTTT
. | 19 | TRBJ2-1 | . | TRBV11-3 | CASSLEGLAGGRSYNEQFF | TGTGCCAGCAGCTTAGAAGGGCTAGCAGGAGGTAGATCCTACAATGAGCAGTTCTTC
. | 13 | TRBJ2-7 | . | TRBV5-1 | CASSLFSTYEQYF | TGCGCCAGCAGCTTGTTCAGTACCTACGAGCAGTACTTC
. | 16 | TRBJ1-4 | TRBD1 | TRBV5-1 | CASSSWTGQTNEKLFF | TGCGCCAGCAGCTCCTGGACAGGACAAACTAATGAAAAACTGTTTTTT
. | 15 | TRBJ2-1 | . | TRBV5-1 | CASSFTGNSYNEQFF | TGCGCCAGCAGCTTTACAGGTAACTCCTACAATGAGCAGTTCTTC
. | 12 | TRBJ1-1 | . | TRBV2 | CASEDRDTEAFF | TGTGCCTCCGAAGATCGGGACACTGAAGCTTTCTTT
once | 14 | TRBJ2-5 | . | TRBV28 | CASSWVSGQETQYF | TGTGCCAGCAGTTGGGTGAGCGGTCAAGAGACCCAGTACTTC
few | 14 | TRBJ1-1 | . | TRBV6-4 | CASSPDRLNTEAFF | TGTGCCAGCAGTCCCGACAGGCTGAACACTGAAGCTTTCTTT
. | 14 | TRBJ1-2 | . | TRBV5-1 | CASRGPTGSYGYTF | TGCGCCAGCAGGGGCCCGACGGGGAGCTATGGCTACACCTTC
. | 14 | TRBJ2-1 | . | TRBV7-2 | CASSLSHFYNEQFF | TGTGCCAGCAGCCTATCCCACTTTTACAATGAGCAGTTCTTC
. | 18 | TRBJ2-1 | . | TRBV7-9 | CSSSSWRDRLSSYNEQFF | TGTTCCAGCAGCTCCTGGAGAGACAGGCTATCCTCCTACAATGAGCAGTTCTTC
. | 14 | TRBJ1-2 | TRBD1 | TRBV7-9 | CASRSSRQGLGYTF | TGTGCCAGCAGATCCTCCCGACAGGGACTGGGCTACACCTTC
once | 17 | TRBJ2-5 | . | TRBV19 | CASSSQGAWGREETQYF | TGTGCCAGTAGTAGCCAAGGGGCGTGGGGGCGTGAAGAGACCCAGTACTTC
few | 14 | TRBJ1-6 | . | TRBV5-1 | CASSLSGLGSPLHF | TGCGCCAGCAGCTTGTCAGGGCTTGGATCACCCCTCCACTTT
. | 15 | TRBJ2-5 | TRBD2 | TRBV19 | CASRLAGVGQETQYF | TGTGCCAGTCGACTAGCGGGGGTTGGGCAAGAGACCCAGTACTTC
. | 15 | TRBJ2-3 | . | TRBV7-2 | CASSLGGGLADTQYF | TGTGCCAGCAGCTTAGGGGGGGGGCTCGCAGATACGCAGTATTTT
once | 15 | TRBJ2-1 | . | TRBV6-5 | CASSYPRARRNEQFF | TGTGCCAGCAGTTACCCTCGAGCGAGGCGCAATGAGCAGTTCTTC
. | 14 | TRBJ1-1 | TRBD1 | TRBV7-8 | CASSGDRVNTEAFF | TGTGCCAGCAGCGGTGACAGGGTGAACACTGAAGCTTTCTTT